The rows below give T cell receptor beta chains drawn from one sample of a study of blood T cell repertoires in COVID-19. Assay: immunoSEQ multiplex PCR; the TCRdb copy retains only in-frame clones and omits some. The sample yields about 93,000 clones, 90% seen once. Sequencing was done on a sample of peripheral blood. Source of these receptors: a human donor with active COVID-19. The donor label of this sample is uncertain. CDR3s include the opening cysteine and the closing phenylalanine or tryptophan. Clone size is shown for a subset of rows, as once, few, many or a class of expanded clone.

J gene,clone size,V gene,CDR3 protein
TRBJ2-7,NA,TRBV7-2,CASSLDVGLYEQYF
TRBJ2-5,NA,TRBV27,CASRESLGLAGRETQYF
TRBJ2-3,NA,TRBV9,CASGGGSEDTQYF
TRBJ1-1,NA,TRBV9,CASSPEGGRTEAFF
TRBJ2-7,once,TRBV7-2,CASSIQGWGEQYF
TRBJ1-1,NA,TRBV5-8,CASSLTENTEAFF
TRBJ1-6,NA,TRBV5-1,CASSLVSGAPNSPLHF
TRBJ1-2,few,TRBV30,CAFRTGANYGYTF
TRBJ1-3,NA,TRBV4-1,CASSQVRAPRGNTIYF
TRBJ1-4,once,TRBV11-2,CASSRYRVDEKLFF
TRBJ1-1,NA,TRBV5-1,CASSPNTGINTEAFF
TRBJ1-2,NA,TRBV28,CASSFSGGYGYTF
TRBJ2-5,NA,TRBV3-1/TRBV3-2,CASRPDYSETQYF
TRBJ2-3,NA,TRBV15,CATSRRPAGPPDAPQYF
TRBJ1-1,NA,TRBV5-1,CASSLNNGNTEAFF
TRBJ1-3,NA,TRBV5-1,CASSRQSSGNTIYF
TRBJ2-6,NA,TRBV18,CASSPLFGGARGAGANVLTF
TRBJ2-7,NA,TRBV6-1,CASSETGPIYEQYF
TRBJ1-2,NA,TRBV6-5,CASSYARNYGYTF
TRBJ1-5,NA,TRBV21-1,CASSFRGLNQPQHF
TRBJ2-7,NA,TRBV7-8,CASSLASRVRAYEQYF
TRBJ2-2,NA,TRBV4-1,CASSHMPRGVTGELFF
TRBJ2-6,NA,TRBV7-2,CASSLEARLSGANVLTF
TRBJ1-2,NA,TRBV6-2/TRBV6-3,CASSLSLDRAGYGYTF
TRBJ2-3,NA,TRBV6-2/TRBV6-3,CASSAGGGAGGPTDTQYF
TRBJ1-4,NA,TRBV4-2,CASSPGAGGEKLFF
TRBJ1-5,few,TRBV10-3,CAISSLDRGSNQPQHF
TRBJ2-7,NA,TRBV3-1/TRBV3-2,CASSQDPRLSYEQYF
TRBJ2-7,NA,TRBV2,CASSDRGGATYEQYF
TRBJ2-5,NA,TRBV19,CASSTGTSQETQYF
TRBJ1-1,NA,TRBV7-9,CASSSRGSTEAFF
TRBJ2-5,NA,TRBV19,CASSIQGAQETQYF
TRBJ1-1,NA,TRBV28,CASSSGTSGAFF
TRBJ1-6,few,TRBV6-2/TRBV6-3,CASSYSGTASSYNSPLHF
TRBJ2-3,NA,TRBV9,CASSTRTRGPDTQYF
TRBJ2-4,once,TRBV6-2/TRBV6-3,CASSYSAGGFQNIQYF
TRBJ2-3,once,TRBV7-3,CASSLYRGRIDTQYF
TRBJ2-1,NA,TRBV6-2/TRBV6-3,CASSFSTSGVGYNEQFF
TRBJ1-3,NA,TRBV5-5,CASSRDMKKVNTIYF
TRBJ2-6,NA,TRBV5-5,CASSRQEIFSGANVLTF
TRBJ1-1,few,TRBV6-2/TRBV6-3,CASSPRGNTEAFF
TRBJ2-7,NA,TRBV7-9,CAIAGEGAANYEQYF
TRBJ2-3,NA,TRBV27,CASSLAPDTQYF
TRBJ2-1,NA,TRBV9,CASSVLLGGSLAEQFF
TRBJ1-5,NA,TRBV19,CASSRGQVRLTGQPQHF
TRBJ1-3,NA,TRBV7-6,CASSLRTGLGNTIYF
TRBJ1-3,NA,TRBV9,CASSGLSGNTIYF
TRBJ1-1,once,TRBV7-9,CASSSGQENTEAFF